Reported below is one T cell receptor (beta chain). These data come from a study of T cells expressing NK-cell markers. Reprocessing the 5' RACE reads, TCRdb reports a single entry for every CDR3 protein and omits DNA. This listing includes 150,000 or so distinct CDR3 sequences. The sequenced sample was blood T cells: a sorted CD56 or NKG2C T cell subset, CD4+ or CD8+ T cells, or bulk PBMC T cells (not recorded which). The clonotype comes from a woman between 45 and 65 years old in good health.

CDR3: CASGLGRQPETQYF. The rearrangement links TRBV12-5 to TRBJ2-5; lacking DNA, the TRBD1 call made by TCRdb goes unchecked. This CDR3 is 14 amino acids long. CDR1 is LGHNT, CDR2 FRNRAP, per germline.